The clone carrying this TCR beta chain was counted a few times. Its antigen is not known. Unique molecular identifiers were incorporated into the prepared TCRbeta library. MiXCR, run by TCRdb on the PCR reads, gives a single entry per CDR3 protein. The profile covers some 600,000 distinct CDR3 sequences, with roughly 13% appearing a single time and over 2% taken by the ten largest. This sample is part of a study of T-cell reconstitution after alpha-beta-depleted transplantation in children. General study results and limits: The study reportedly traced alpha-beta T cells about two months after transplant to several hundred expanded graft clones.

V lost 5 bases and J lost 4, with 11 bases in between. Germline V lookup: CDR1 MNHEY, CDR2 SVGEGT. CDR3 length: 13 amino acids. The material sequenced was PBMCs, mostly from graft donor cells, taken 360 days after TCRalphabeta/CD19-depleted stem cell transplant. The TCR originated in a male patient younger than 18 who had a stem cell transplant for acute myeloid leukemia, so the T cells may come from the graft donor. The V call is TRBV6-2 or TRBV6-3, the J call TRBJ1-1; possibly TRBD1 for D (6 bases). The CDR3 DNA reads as TGTGCCAGCAGTCGACAGGAGACCACTGAAGCTTTCTTT. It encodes CASSRQETTEAFF.